This T cell receptor (beta chain) stems from a study of identical twins. Whole-study results and caveats: Partial confounding of zero-insertion analyses by invariant MAIT and iNKT cells was possible.

This clonotype was picked up many times. Its antigen is not known. TCRdb fed the 5' RACE reads into MiXCR, producing one record per CDR3 protein. This sample has just under 650,000 distinct CDR3 sequences; about 7.6% occur once, and the top ten carry roughly 1.5%. Every sampled donor was Caucasian and healthy. The germline V and J ends were trimmed by 0 bases and 6 bases, with 6 bases remaining between them. The CDR3 sequence is 13 residues long. Germline values: CDR1 ENHRY, CDR2 SYGVKD. These data were likewise used in another study, on yellow fever vaccine responses in identical twins.

The sequenced sample was PBMCs. The chain couples TRBV10-3 to TRBJ2-1, with D hard to call. This receptor was identified in a young woman in good health. The CDR3 bases are TGTGCCATCAGTGAGTCGATTCTCAATGAGCAGTTCTTC. Its protein product is CAISESILNEQFF.